The 23 T cell receptor beta chains listed next were all sequenced from one sample in a study of T cell repertoires in cytomegalovirus infection. TCRdb passed the reads through MiXCR, listing each CDR3 protein once. The sample lists about 330,000 distinct CDR3 sequences, just under 35% occurring once. Antigens for these TCRs are unknown. The specimen comprised cultured PBMCs, sampled from culture after CMV antigen stimulation. These receptor sequences come from a human donor in good health (CMV status not recorded). Some clones in this sample may be carry-over from other donors' samples.

J is TRBJ2-7 and V is TRBV7-2, with D hard to call. CDR1 SGHTA and CDR2 FQGNSA come from the germline V gene. The CDR3 runs 14 residues. Trimming removed 1 base at V and 5 bases at J, with 12 bases between. The CDR3 loop reads CASSLVGYLDEQYF. CDR3 DNA sequence: TGTGCCAGCAGCTTAGTGGGTTACCTTGACGAGCAGTACTTC. The full variable domain, with the rest looked up from reference TRBV7-2 and TRBJ2-7, is GAGVSQSPSNKVTEKGKDVELRCDPISGHTALYWYRQSLGQGLEFLIYFQGNSAPDKSGLPSDRFSAERTGGSVSTLTIQRTQQEDSAVYLCASSLVGYLDEQYFGPGTRLTVT.

There are a few counts of this clonotype. The chain uses TRBV4-2 and TRBJ2-2; 9 nucleotides agree with TRBD2. Germline assignment: CDR1 LGHNA and CDR2 YNFKEQ. V was clipped by 1 base and J by 5 bases; unmatched bases: 11. The CDR3 has 18 amino acids. The CDR3 protein is CASSQAPFRLAETGELFF. The CDR3 DNA follows: TGTGCCAGCAGCCAAGCCCCCTTTCGACTAGCGGAGACCGGGGAGCTGTTTTTT.

CDR3 sequence (DNA): TGTGCCAGCAGCCTCGAGCCGATCCTTAATTCCTACAATGAGCAGTTCTTC. Its translation is CASSLEPILNSYNEQFF. The chain couples TRBV7-9 to TRBJ2-1; no definite D call. The germline V and J ends were trimmed by 5 bases and 1 base, with 18 bases remaining between them. Germline V lookup: CDR1 SEHNR, CDR2 FQNEAQ (reference sequence). The CDR3 runs 17 residues.

The chain combines TRBV19 with TRBJ2-1; unclear D gene. The germline V gene encodes CDR1 LNHDA and CDR2 SQIVND (reference sequence). The CDR3 has 15 residues. Trimming took 7 bases from V and 7 from J, leaving 20 bases between them. The CDR3 DNA reads TGTGCCAGTACCTTACAAAAGGAAAGAGGAAATGAGCAGTTCTTC. Translation gives CASTLQKERGNEQFF.

This chain connects TRBV7-8 to TRBJ2-5; no clear D gene. Germline V gene lookup returns CDR1 SGHVS and CDR2 FQNEAQ. This CDR3 has 14 amino acids. The V end was cut by 0 bases, the J end by 2 bases, with 7 bases between. Here the CDR3 reads CASSLASRQETQYF. The CDR3 bases are TGTGCCAGCAGCTTAGCGTCTCGACAAGAGACCCAGTACTTC. Together with reference TRBV7-8 and TRBJ2-5, the CDR3 gives the full variable domain: GAGVSQSPRYKVAKRGQDVALRCDPISGHVSLFWYQQALGQGPEFLTYFQNEAQLDKSGLPSDRFFAERPEGSVSTLKIQRTQQEDSAVYLCASSLASRQETQYFGPGTRLLVL.

Here the CDR3 DNA reads TGTGCCAGCAGCCAAGGACGGTTGGACACTGAAGCTTTCTTT. Its protein is CASSQGRLDTEAFF. The chain joins TRBV14 to TRBJ1-1, with D hard to call. Per the germline V gene, CDR1 is SGHDN and CDR2 is FVKESK. With 1 base removed from V and 3 bases from J, the gap between germline ends came to 9 bases. The CDR3 runs to 14 residues.

CDR3 in amino acids: CASSGMGLGPKNIQYF. CDR3 coding DNA: TGTGCCAGCAGCGGGATGGGCCTTGGCCCCAAAAACATTCAGTACTTC. The chain joins TRBV7-2 to TRBJ2-4; D remains ambiguous. There are 16 residues in the CDR3. Trimming cost V 5 bases and J 2 bases, with 16 bases left between them. Germline loops: CDR1 SGHTA, CDR2 FQGNSA. Full variable domain (remainder filled in from reference TRBV7-2 and TRBJ2-4): GAGVSQSPSNKVTEKGKDVELRCDPISGHTALYWYRQSLGQGLEFLIYFQGNSAPDKSGLPSDRFSAERTGGSVSTLTIQRTQQEDSAVYLCASSGMGLGPKNIQYFGAGTRLSVL.

This clonotype was seen a handful of times. The CDR3 nucleotides read TGTGCCTGGAGTTTTTCGTGGTCCGGGGCGGACCAGTTCTTC. It encodes CAWSFSWSGADQFF. The chain carries TRBV30 and TRBJ2-1, with D perhaps TRBD1 or TRBD2 (5 bases each). Per germline, CDR1 GTSNPN and CDR2 SVGIG (reference sequence). This CDR3 is 14 amino acids long. V was pared by 2 bases and J by 13 bases, with 21 bases between.

This clonotype was found a few times. CDR3 nucleotide sequence: TGTGCCAGCAGCCCCCATGGGGGTAGTAGTGAGACCCAGTACTTC. Translation gives CASSPHGGSSETQYF. The chain uses TRBV7-2 and TRBJ2-5; the D gene could be TRBD1 or TRBD2 (5 bases each). Deletions cut 5 bases from V and 5 bases from J, with 18 bases between. The CDR3 spans 15 residues. Germline V lookup: CDR1 SGHTA, CDR2 FQGNSA. Based on the CDR3 plus reference TRBV7-2 and TRBJ2-5, the full variable domain is GAGVSQSPSNKVTEKGKDVELRCDPISGHTALYWYRQSLGQGLEFLIYFQGNSAPDKSGLPSDRFSAERTGGSVSTLTIQRTQQEDSAVYLCASSPHGGSSETQYFGPGTRLLVL.

This clonotype was recorded many times. The chain uses TRBV7-2 and TRBJ1-2; 8 bases agree with TRBD1. The CDR3 loop spans 16 amino acids. Germline CDR1 and CDR2: SGHTA and FQGNSA. The trim removed 8 bases at V and 6 bases at J, leaving 17 bases unmatched. CDR3 coding DNA: TGTGCCAGCGCGGGTGCGGGGGGCAGGGGGCGAGATGGCTACACCTTC. Amino acid sequence: CASAGAGGRGRDGYTF.

V usage is TRBV19 and J usage is TRBJ1-5; D gene unclear. This CDR3 comprises 14 residues. V lost 8 bases and J 5 bases, leaving 16 bases between the germline ends. Per germline, CDR1 LNHDA and CDR2 SQIVND (reference sequence). The CDR3 bases are TGTGCCAGTTTAACCCCCGGAAGTCATCAGCCCCAGCATTTT. This sequence encodes CASLTPGSHQPQHF. The full variable domain, completed using reference TRBV19 and TRBJ1-5, is DGGITQSPKYLFRKEGQNVTLSCEQNLNHDAMYWYRQDPGQGLRLIYYSQIVNDFQKGDIAEGYSVSREKKESFPLTVTSAQKNPTAFYLCASLTPGSHQPQHFGDGTRLSIL.

The sample holds many counts of this clonotype. CDR3 sequence reads: CASSFARGYNEQFF. The CDR3, as DNA: TGTGCCAGCAGTTTCGCCAGAGGCTACAATGAGCAGTTCTTC. The genes are TRBV12-3 or TRBV12-4 and TRBJ2-1, with D hard to call. V was cut by 3 bases and J by 3 bases, with 9 bases left in between. CDR3 length equals 14 residues.

This clonotype was counted only a few times. The gene calls are TRBV19 and TRBJ2-7, with no clear D. The germline gives CDR1 LNHDA, CDR2 SQIVND (reference sequence). V dropped 0 bases and J dropped 4 bases, with 7 bases sitting between them. There are 13 residues in the CDR3. CDR3 protein: CASSIESEYEQYF. CDR3 in DNA: TGTGCCAGTAGTATAGAGAGCGAGTACGAGCAGTACTTC.

The genes are TRBV12-3 or TRBV12-4 and TRBJ1-1, with a tentative D call TRBD1 (5 bases). Trimming removed 5 bases from V and 0 bases from J, with 10 bases in between. The CDR3 runs 14 residues. DNA of the CDR3: TGTGCCAGCAGTCGCGGGGGTGTGAACACTGAAGCTTTCTTT. Translated: CASSRGGVNTEAFF.

CDR3 nucleotides: TGTGCCAGCAGCTGGGGACTAGCGGGTTGGGCAGATACGCAGTATTTT. This encodes CASSWGLAGWADTQYF. The chain uses TRBV5-4 and TRBJ2-3; 12 nucleotides agree with TRBD2. The V and J ends lost 3 bases and 4 bases, in that order; junction bases with no gene match: 6. The germline CDR1 and CDR2 sequences are SGHNT and YYREEE (reference sequence). This CDR3 comprises 16 residues.

V gene TRBV19 combines with J gene TRBJ2-1, with D unresolved. The V end was cut by 3 bases, the J end by 9 bases, with 9 bases between. Germline V CDR1 and CDR2: LNHDA, SQIVND (reference sequence). The CDR3 runs to 12 residues. CDR3 sequence (DNA): TGTGCCAGTAGTATGACCTTGGTTGAGCAGTTCTTC. This translates into CASSMTLVEQFF.

This clonotype has only a few counts. V gene TRBV24-1 combines with J gene TRBJ2-1; D gene unclear. The CDR3 totals 11 residues. Trimming pared 5 bases from V and 9 bases from J, leaving 7 bases between. The germline V gene encodes CDR1 KGHDR and CDR2 SFDVKD. The CDR3 loop is CATSGLGEQFF. CDR3 in DNA: TGTGCCACCAGTGGCCTAGGTGAGCAGTTCTTC.

The chain joins TRBV7-2 to TRBJ2-3; no reliable D call. V was pared by 1 base and J by 6 bases, with 14 bases between. CDR1 is SGHTA and CDR2 is FQGNSA in the germline V gene. This CDR3 is built from 15 residues. This CDR3 reads CASSLGRPAWDTQYF. CDR3 in DNA: TGTGCCAGCAGCTTAGGGCGGCCCGCGTGGGATACGCAGTATTTT.

This clonotype has ten or more counts. V and J are TRBV7-2 and TRBJ2-3; 7 bases match TRBD2. The ends lost 8 bases at V and 2 bases at J; junction bases unmatched: 13. The germline V gene encodes CDR1 SGHTA and CDR2 FQGNSA. The CDR3 is 16 residues long. The CDR3 spells CASHHPGTTFTDTQYF. The CDR3 region has the DNA TGTGCCAGCCACCACCCCGGGACTACCTTCACAGATACGCAGTATTTT.

This clonotype was found a few times. The rearrangement links TRBV7-2 to TRBJ2-7; 7 bases fit TRBD2. The CDR3 extends over 14 amino acids. V lost 1 base to trimming and J lost 5 bases; unmatched junction nucleotides: 5. Germline CDR1 is SGHTA and CDR2 is FQGNSA. The CDR3 spells CASSLGSRENEQYV. The CDR3 DNA reads TGTGCCAGCAGCTTAGGGTCGCGGGAGAACGAGCAGTACGTC.

The chain combines TRBV7-2 with TRBJ1-1; D not resolved. CDR3 length: 15 residues. Germline CDR1 and CDR2: SGHTA and FQGNSA. Trimming took off 6 bases at V and 0 bases at J, with 14 bases between the two ends. The CDR3: CASSPIRTVNTEAFF. CDR3 sequence (DNA): TGTGCCAGCAGTCCAATAAGGACGGTGAACACTGAAGCTTTCTTT.

In this sample, this clonotype turned up many times. The chain couples TRBV7-8 to TRBJ2-2, with 12 bases matching TRBD2. Germline V gene lookup returns CDR1 SGHVS and CDR2 FQNEAQ. This CDR3 is 14 amino acids long. V was pared by 7 bases and J by 6 bases, with 3 bases of the junction left unmatched. The CDR3 spells CASTRLAGAGELFF. As DNA, the CDR3 is TGTGCCAGCACTAGACTAGCGGGAGCCGGGGAGCTGTTTTTT.

This clonotype was seen at least ten times. V is TRBV7-2 and J is TRBJ2-7; no clear D gene. The ends were cut back, 7 bases at V and 0 bases at J, with 13 bases in the middle. Germline V CDR1 and CDR2: SGHTA, FQGNSA. This CDR3 region has 14 residues. This chain's CDR3 is CASNIPSSSYEQYF. The CDR3 coding sequence is TGTGCCAGCAACATACCTTCGAGCTCCTACGAGCAGTACTTC. The full variable domain, its missing parts supplied by reference TRBV7-2 and TRBJ2-7, is GAGVSQSPSNKVTEKGKDVELRCDPISGHTALYWYRQSLGQGLEFLIYFQGNSAPDKSGLPSDRFSAERTGGSVSTLTIQRTQQEDSAVYLCASNIPSSSYEQYFGPGTRLTVT.